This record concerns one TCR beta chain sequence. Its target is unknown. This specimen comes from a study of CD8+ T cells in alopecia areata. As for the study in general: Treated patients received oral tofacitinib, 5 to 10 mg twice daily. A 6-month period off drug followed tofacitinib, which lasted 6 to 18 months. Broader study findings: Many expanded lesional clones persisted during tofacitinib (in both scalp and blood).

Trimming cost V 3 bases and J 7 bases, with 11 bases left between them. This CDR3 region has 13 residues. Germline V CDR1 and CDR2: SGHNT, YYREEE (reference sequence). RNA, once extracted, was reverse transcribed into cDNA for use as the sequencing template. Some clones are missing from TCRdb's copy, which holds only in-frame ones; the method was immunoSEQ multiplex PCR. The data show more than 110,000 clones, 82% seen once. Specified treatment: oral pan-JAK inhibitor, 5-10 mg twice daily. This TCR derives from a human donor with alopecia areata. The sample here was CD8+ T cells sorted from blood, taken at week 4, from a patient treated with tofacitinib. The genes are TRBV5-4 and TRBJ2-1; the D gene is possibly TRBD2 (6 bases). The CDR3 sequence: CASSYSRGNEQFF. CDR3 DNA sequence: TGTGCCAGCAGCTATTCACGGGGGAATGAGCAGTTCTTC.